This TCR beta chain was obtained from a study of cytomegalovirus exposure and HLA in healthy donors. Turning to the study itself: Out of about 190 million T cells, an earlier analysis found some 120 million unique TCR beta sequences in total. Regarding the study as a whole: Associated with cytomegalovirus, according to the listing, were around 170 TCR beta chains. Immune exposure was documented only through CMV serostatus. A highly shared variant cluster was judged a likely technical artifact.

Notes on this clone: Its specificity is not known. This CDR3 fails to terminate in the conserved phenylalanine or tryptophan, so it likely reflects a read error.

The CDR3 extends over 15 amino acids. In germline, CDR1 is SNHLY, CDR2 FYNNEI. The V end was cut by 4 bases, the J end by 3 bases, with 13 bases between. Primers included in the PCR were 60 Vbeta and 13 Jbeta primers. Data came from immunoSEQ multiplex PCR; TCRdb stores just in-frame clones and leaves some out. The data hold some 150,000 clones, with 8.9% observed a single time. J is TRBJ1-3 and V is TRBV2, with a possible D match to TRBD1 (6 bases). The TCR comes from a middle-aged woman in good health and CMV-seropositive. Sequencing was carried out using PBMCs. The chain's CDR3 is CASSVGRGVGNTIYL. The CDR3 nucleotides are TGTGCCAGCAGTGTTGGCAGGGGAGTTGGAAACACCATATATTTG.